Reported below is one TCR beta chain. Its antigen has not been determined. It has no much larger one-base neighbor in the sample; base qualities were not kept. The sample comes from a study of blood T cells in healthy people across ages (dated by TCRdb to 2013 to 2016). In terms of the full investigation: In model experiments, roughly one uniquely barcoded TCR beta cDNA molecule per two T cells was captured by template switching. Age-related changes in TCR beta repertoire diversity were measured in the study by deep sequencing normalized with unique cDNA molecular identifiers. Using the same blood draw, the study looked at two additional independent replicas of 1 million unique cDNA reads for two donors, one aged 18 to 30 and the other aged 80 or older. To avoid experimental bias, donors of different ages were randomly spread across the sequencing lanes. Four age groups were formed from the donors: young (average 16 years), middle-aged (approximately 39), aged (around 62) and long-lived (roughly 81).

Library preparation was by 5' RACE. The instrument given in TCRdb is Illumina HiSeq 2500. The second PCR ran for about 6 to 11 cycles and used a J-beta primer mix along with a sample-barcoded 5' primer. A unique molecular identifier was introduced onto each TCR beta cDNA molecule by a template-switch 5' adaptor carrying 12 random nucleotides. Each sample yielded at least 2.5 million CDR3-containing paired-end reads. The Mint cDNA synthesis kit, primed by a TRBC-specific oligonucleotide, was used to synthesize first-strand cDNA from all RNA. After uracil-DNA glycosylase treatment, a first 18-cycle PCR used universal primers M1SS and BC2_uni_R on all cDNA. Per the source publication's procedure: For normalization, 1 million high-quality reads were randomly selected from each sample, with every read carrying a distinct molecular identifier. Reads with shared molecular identifiers were discarded instead of being binned into consensus sequences. CDR3 identification, clonotype clustering and error correction used MiTCR with a Q25 quality threshold and the strictest error-elimination algorithm. A nonparametric unseen species model with Euler transformation was used to estimate a lower bound on total TCR beta diversity. The raw public reads went through TCRdb reprocessing: fastp at Q25, MiXCR clone calling, in-frame beta chains kept. Each record represents a unique CDR3 protein, reported with the most common genes and DNA among its rows. These V and J calls are TCRdb output, not the study's own analysis. The table for this sample lists just over 1 million distinct CDR3 sequences; more than 40% of them were counted only once. The ten largest clones capture around 18% of the sample.

What the authors observed across the whole study: As age increased, observed TCR beta diversity per million T cells dropped in a roughly linear way, and a significant reduction was already evident by age roughly 40. The CMV infection status of donors was not known, potentially confounding age-related changes in expanded clonotypes. Because profiling used bulk unsorted PBMCs, naive and antigen-experienced compartments could not be compared conclusively. Estimates of total diversity from one million sequenced T cells were regarded as lower bounds and underestimates. A strong correlation was found between observed TCR beta diversity and the percentage of naive T cells measured by flow cytometry. The long-lived group showed more naive CD4+ T cells, fewer expanded clones and increased TCR diversity than the aged group, suggesting age selection.

The CDR3 sequence holds 16 residues, the cysteine and phenylalanine included. Solely the CDR3 DNA is kept, with 48 bases framed from the first base. From the germline V gene, CDR1 is KGHSH and CDR2 is LQKENI. V drops 2 bases and J drops 4 bases, leaving 14 bases in between. The roughly 39 donors, aged about 6 to 100 years, were systemically healthy Caucasian individuals from Russia. Each donor gave 9.5 to 10 milliliters of peripheral blood, drawn into EDTA-treated Vacutainer tubes. Ficoll-Paque density-gradient centrifugation was used to isolate PBMCs, with at least 6 million obtained per sample. Total RNA, at least 5 micrograms per sample, was extracted from PBMCs with Trizol reagent. The percentages of naive CD45RAhigh/CD27high T cells were determined by flow cytometry on a PBMC aliquot from every donor.

The sequencing input was blood. The clonotype originates from a woman aged 60 to 75 in good health. The chain joins TRBV18 to TRBJ2-2, with the D gene too uncertain to name. The bases are TGTGCCAGCTCACCATCTCCAGGTTACCGCACCGGGGAGCTGTTTTTT. Its protein reads: CASSPSPGYRTGELFF. The full variable domain, completed from the reference TRBV18 and TRBJ2-2 proteins outside the CDR3, reads NAGVMQNPRHLVRRRGQEARLRCSPMKGHSHVYWYRQLPEEGLKFMVYLQKENIIDESGMPKERFSAEFPKEGPSILRIQQVVRGDSAAYFCASSPSPGYRTGELFFGEGSRLTVL.